This T cell receptor (delta chain) was sequenced for a study of γδ T cells in repeated Plasmodium falciparum infection. At the level of the study: Four controlled malaria infections with P. falciparum NF54 spanned less than 850 days. Overall study findings and caveats: Many TCRgamma sequences overlapped between individuals in stable Vgamma9/Vdelta2+ repertoires.

Bulk repertoires came from Vgamma9/Vdelta2+ or Vdelta2-negative gammadelta T cells flow-sorted from PBMC. J was trimmed by 1 base and V by 0 bases; bases with no gene match: 7. Germline V gives CDR1 TSWWSYY, CDR2 QGS. CDR3 length: 17 residues. Sequencing covered both gamma and delta TCR chains per sample. TCRdb re-identified clones in the multiplex PCR reads via CATT. The sample holds around 46,000 delta-chain clones; approximately 1.8% are singletons and the top ten take around 22%. This clone was seen many times. As yet, its antigen is unknown. This TCR was recovered from a pool of human donors (malaria-infected and uninfected, not separated). The chain is built from TRDV1 and TRDJ1, with 8 bases fitting TRDD3. The sequencing sample was made of gamma-delta T cells from blood. The CDR3 protein is CALGELCSGDSTDKLIF. The CDR3, as DNA: TGTGCTCTTGGGGAACTTTGTTCGGGGGATAGCACCGATAAACTCATCTTT.